The clone carrying this T cell receptor (beta chain) was seen a handful of times. This CDR3 has 18 amino acids. The V gene lost 3 bases and the J gene lost 2 bases, with 23 bases spanning the gap. CDR1 is SGHAT, CDR2 FQDESV, per germline (reference sequence). The sample comes from a study of T cells in Graves' hyperthyroidism and ophthalmopathy. The overall study: Peripheral blood was drawn at first diagnosis, prior to all treatment.

Patients having uncontrolled infection, another autoimmune disease, pregnancy or lactation were not included. Fresh peripheral blood, around 10 ml of it, supplied the PBMCs. The source material, RNA transcripts, was used to amplify TCR beta CDR3 regions. The TCR CDR3 was amplified in a first-round RT-PCR using the HTBI primer set. Via MiXCR, TCRdb re-called the multiplex PCR reads, giving one row per CDR3 protein. The sample gives hundreds of thousands of distinct CDR3 sequences, roughly a quarter of which show up once; about 10% is in the top ten. Sequencing was performed on blood. This sequence originates from a woman younger than 45 with Graves' ophthalmopathy. The chain couples TRBV11-1 to TRBJ2-7; D is uncertain. CDR3 DNA: TGTGCCAGCAGCTTCAACCCCCACAACCCCGCGCAGGCCTACGAGCAGTACTTC. This encodes CASSFNPHNPAQAYEQYF.